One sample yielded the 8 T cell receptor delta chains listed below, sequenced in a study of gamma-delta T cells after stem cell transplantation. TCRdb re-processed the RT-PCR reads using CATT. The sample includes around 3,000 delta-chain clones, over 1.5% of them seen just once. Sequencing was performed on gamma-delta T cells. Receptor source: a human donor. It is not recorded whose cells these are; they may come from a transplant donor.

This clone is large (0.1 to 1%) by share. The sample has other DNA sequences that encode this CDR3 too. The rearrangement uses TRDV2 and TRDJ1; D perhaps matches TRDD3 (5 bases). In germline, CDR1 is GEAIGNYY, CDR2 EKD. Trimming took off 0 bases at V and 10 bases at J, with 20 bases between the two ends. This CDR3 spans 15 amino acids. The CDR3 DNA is TGTGCCTGTGACACCGTTGGAGATATAGGGGAGTCACTCATCTTT. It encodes CACDTVGDIGESLIF.

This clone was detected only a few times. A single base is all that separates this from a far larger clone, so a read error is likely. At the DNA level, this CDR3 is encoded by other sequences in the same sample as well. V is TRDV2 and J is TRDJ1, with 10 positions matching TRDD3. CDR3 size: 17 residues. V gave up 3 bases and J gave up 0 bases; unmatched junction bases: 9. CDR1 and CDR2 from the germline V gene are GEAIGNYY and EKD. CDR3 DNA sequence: TGTGCCTGTGACGGACTGGGGGATCTTCTTAACACCGATAAACTCATCTTT. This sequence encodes CACDGLGDLLNTDKLIF.

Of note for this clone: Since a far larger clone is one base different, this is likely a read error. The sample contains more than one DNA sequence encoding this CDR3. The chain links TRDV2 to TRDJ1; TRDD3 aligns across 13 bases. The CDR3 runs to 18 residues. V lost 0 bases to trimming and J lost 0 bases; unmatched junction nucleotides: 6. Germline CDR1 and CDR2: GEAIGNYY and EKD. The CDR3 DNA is TGTGCCTGTGACACCATACTGGGGGATACGTACTACACCGATAAACTCATCTTT. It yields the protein CACDTILGDTYYTDKLIF.

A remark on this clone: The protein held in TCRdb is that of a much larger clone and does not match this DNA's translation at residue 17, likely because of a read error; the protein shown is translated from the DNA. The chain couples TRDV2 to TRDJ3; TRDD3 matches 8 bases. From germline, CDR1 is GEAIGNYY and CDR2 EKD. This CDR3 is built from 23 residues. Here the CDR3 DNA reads TGTGCCTGTGACACCGTTGTCCGGGATACGCCGGAAGAAACCTCCTGGAACACCCGACAGATGTTTTTC. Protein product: CACDTVVRDTPEETSWNTRQMFF.

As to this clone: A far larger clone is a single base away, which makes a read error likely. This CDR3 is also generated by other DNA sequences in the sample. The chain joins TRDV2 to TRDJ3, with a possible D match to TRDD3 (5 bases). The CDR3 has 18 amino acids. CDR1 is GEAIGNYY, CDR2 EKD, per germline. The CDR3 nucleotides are TGTGCCTGTGACACCGCGGGGCTGGGCTCCTGGGACACCCGACAAATGTTTTTC. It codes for CACDTAGLGSWDTRQMFF.

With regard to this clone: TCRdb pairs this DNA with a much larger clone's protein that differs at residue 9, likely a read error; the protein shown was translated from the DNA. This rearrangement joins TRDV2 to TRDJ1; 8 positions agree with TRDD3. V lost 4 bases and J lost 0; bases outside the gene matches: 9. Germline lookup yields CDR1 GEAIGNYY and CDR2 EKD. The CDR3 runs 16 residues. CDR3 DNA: TGTGCCTGTGAGTATCTGGGGGACTTCAACACCGATAAACTCATCTTT. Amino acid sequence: CACEYLGDFNTDKLIF.

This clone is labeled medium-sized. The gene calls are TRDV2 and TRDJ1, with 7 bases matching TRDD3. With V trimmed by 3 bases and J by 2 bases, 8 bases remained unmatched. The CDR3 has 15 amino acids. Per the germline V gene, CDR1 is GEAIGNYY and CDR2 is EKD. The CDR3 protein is CACDVLGAMTDKLIF. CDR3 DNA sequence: TGTGCCTGTGACGTGCTGGGGGCCATGACCGATAAACTCATCTTT.

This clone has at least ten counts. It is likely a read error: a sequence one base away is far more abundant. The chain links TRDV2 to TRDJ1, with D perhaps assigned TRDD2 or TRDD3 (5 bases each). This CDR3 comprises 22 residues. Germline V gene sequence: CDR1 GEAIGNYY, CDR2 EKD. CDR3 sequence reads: CARDPLPNLLGRTLGNTDKLIF. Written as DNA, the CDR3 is TGTGCCCGTGACCCGCTTCCAAATCTGCTGGGTCGAACCCTTGGGAACACCGATAAACTCATCTTT.